These 10 T cell receptor beta chains share one sample of origin, sequenced in a study of cytomegalovirus exposure and HLA in healthy donors. Some clones are missing from TCRdb's copy, which holds only in-frame ones; the method was immunoSEQ multiplex PCR. The sample lists tens of thousands of clones; about 97% were seen once. Material: PBMCs. The receptors shown here come from a woman in her late teens or twenties in good health and CMV-seropositive.

This chain connects TRBV7-3 to TRBJ2-3; possible D gene TRBD2, 6 bases. V gave up 5 bases and J gave up 2 bases, with 20 bases separating them. The CDR3 covers 17 residues. CDR1 and CDR2 (germline): SGHTA, FQGTGA. The CDR3 DNA is TGTGCCAGCAGCCCCAGAGGGTTGGTAGCGGTCACAGATACGCAGTATTTT. This encodes CASSPRGLVAVTDTQYF.

The J gene is TRBJ1-2, the V gene TRBV12-5; 10 positions agree with TRBD1. The V gene end was trimmed by 2 bases and the J gene end by 4 bases; junction bases not matched to a gene: 13. The CDR3 extends over 18 amino acids. Germline V gene lookup returns CDR1 LGHNT and CDR2 FRNRAP. The CDR3 is CASGLSTGTGVQTYGYTF. The CDR3 DNA follows: TGTGCTAGTGGTTTGTCGACCGGGACAGGGGTTCAAACCTATGGCTACACCTTC.

The chain employs TRBV11-3 and TRBJ2-3; 8 nucleotides agree with TRBD2. J was trimmed by 2 bases and V by 10 bases; bases with no gene match: 8. CDR1 is SGHNT, CDR2 YENEEA, per germline. CDR3 length equals 14 residues. Here the CDR3 DNA reads TGTGCCAACCTAGCGGGCTGTTCCACAGATACGCAGTATTTT. Amino acids: CANLAGCSTDTQYF. Full variable domain (missing parts from reference TRBV11-3 and TRBJ2-3): EAGVVQSPRYKIIEKKQPVAFWCNPISGHNTLYWYLQNLGQGPELLIRYENEEAVDDSQLPKDRFSAERLKGVDSTLKIQPAELGDSAVYLCANLAGCSTDTQYFGPGTRLTVL.

The chain has TRBV28 and TRBJ1-5; a possible D gene is TRBD1 (5 bases). The CDR3 totals 15 residues. V lost 0 bases and J 4 bases, leaving 10 bases between the germline ends. The V gene's germline CDR1 is MDHEN and CDR2 SYDVKM. This chain's CDR3 is CASSLWGLGNQPQHF. In DNA form, the CDR3 reads TGTGCCAGCAGTTTATGGGGGCTGGGGAATCAGCCCCAGCATTTT.

J is TRBJ1-1 and V is TRBV29-1; TRBD1 agrees at 7 bases. The CDR3 sequence is 13 residues long. From germline, CDR1 is SQVTM and CDR2 ANQGSEA. Germline trimming cut 7 bases from V and 7 bases from J; bases unmatched to any gene: 12. DNA of the CDR3: TGCAGCGCCCCCCAGACAGGGACGGGTGAAGCTTTCTTT. This codes for CSAPQTGTGEAFF.

The gene calls are TRBV28 and TRBJ2-2, with D possibly TRBD2 on 6 matching bases. V lost 5 bases and J 2 bases, leaving 21 bases between the germline ends. The CDR3 is made up of 18 amino acids. Germline V gene data show CDR1 as MDHEN and CDR2 as SYDVKM. CDR3 protein: CASSGEGRGGINTGELFF. The CDR3 DNA reads TGTGCCAGCAGTGGCGAGGGGCGGGGCGGGATTAACACCGGGGAGCTGTTTTTT.

The gene calls are TRBV28 and TRBJ2-1; unclear D gene. CDR1 is MDHEN and CDR2 is SYDVKM in the germline V gene. The CDR3 has 17 residues. Trimming removed 3 bases from V and 1 base from J, with 16 bases in between. The CDR3 coding sequence is TGTGCCAGCAGTTTTCCCTATATGGCGGATTCCTACAATGAGCAGTTCTTC. Its translation: CASSFPYMADSYNEQFF.

This chain joins TRBV27 and TRBJ2-4; D call uncertain. Trimming took off 5 bases at V and 0 bases at J, with 17 bases between the two ends. The CDR3 is 17 residues long. Germline V lookup: CDR1 MNHEY, CDR2 SMNVEV (reference sequence). CDR3 in amino acids: CASSARLSALAKNIQYF. The DNA of the CDR3 is TGTGCCAGCAGTGCCCGACTGAGCGCACTAGCCAAAAACATTCAGTACTTC.

The chain couples TRBV7-9 to TRBJ1-2; no definite D call. The CDR3 has 9 residues. The germline V gene has CDR1 SEHNR and CDR2 FQNEAQ (reference sequence). Trimming took 7 bases from V and 10 from J, leaving 7 bases between them. Here the CDR3 reads CASTPHYTF. DNA of the CDR3: TGTGCCAGCACCCCCCACTACACCTTC.

The chain carries TRBV30 and TRBJ2-2; D might be TRBD1 (6 bases). Trimming cost V 0 bases and J 4 bases, with 12 bases left between them. CDR1 is GTSNPN, CDR2 SVGIG, per germline (reference sequence). The CDR3 spans 15 residues. The chain's CDR3 is CAWSVPGARTGELFF. The CDR3 coding sequence is TGTGCCTGGAGTGTACCAGGGGCGCGCACCGGGGAGCTGTTTTTT. The full variable domain, with the rest looked up from reference TRBV30 and TRBJ2-2, is SQTIHQWPATLVQPVGSPLSLECTVEGTSNPNLYWYRQAAGRGLQLLFYSVGIGQISSEVPQNLSASRPQDRQFILSSKKLLLSDSGFYLCAWSVPGARTGELFFGEGSRLTVL.